The subject of this entry is one T cell receptor (beta chain). This specimen comes from a study of blood T cell repertoires in COVID-19. At the level of the study: Nucleic acid was either cDNA or gDNA, and it came from T cells, B-cell-depleted T cells, or PBMCs.

This CDR3 is 17 amino acids long. The junction had 7 bases not matched to a gene; V was cut back by 0 bases and J by 3 bases. CDR1 and CDR2 from the germline V gene are LNHNV and YYDKDF (reference sequence). The authors' processing: From reference gene primer amplification, estimates of nucleated cell counts were derived. Here immunoSEQ multiplex PCR was the method, and the copy in TCRdb shows in-frame clones only, minus some. V, J and clone size derive from that table, while D and trimming were established from the DNA sequence. The sample has around 67,000 clones, roughly 77% seen once. The sequence was collected from a woman between 70 and 85 years old with acute or convalescent COVID-19. This rearrangement joins TRBV15 to TRBJ2-5; 10 bases are a match to TRBD2. Sequenced input: peripheral blood. DNA for the CDR3: TGTGCCACCAGCAGAGATATAGCTAGCGGGAGTAAAGAGACCCAGTACTTC. Translation: CATSRDIASGSKETQYF.